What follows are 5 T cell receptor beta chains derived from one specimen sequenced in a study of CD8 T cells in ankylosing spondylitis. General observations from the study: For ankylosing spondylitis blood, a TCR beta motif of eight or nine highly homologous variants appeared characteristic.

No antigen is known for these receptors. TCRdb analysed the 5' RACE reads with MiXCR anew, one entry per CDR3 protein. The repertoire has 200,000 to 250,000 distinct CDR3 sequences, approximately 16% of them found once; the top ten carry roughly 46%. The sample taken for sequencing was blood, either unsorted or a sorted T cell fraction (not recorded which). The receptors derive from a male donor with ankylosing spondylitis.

The CDR3 here is CASSVETGAASDTQYF. In DNA form, the CDR3 reads TGTGCCAGCAGTGTTGAGACGGGAGCTGCTTCAGATACGCAGTATTTT. The chain has TRBV2 and TRBJ2-3; weak D call: TRBD2 (6 bases). The CDR3 runs to 16 residues. V was clipped by 4 bases and J by 4 bases, with 18 bases between them. Germline CDR1 and CDR2: SNHLY and FYNNEI.

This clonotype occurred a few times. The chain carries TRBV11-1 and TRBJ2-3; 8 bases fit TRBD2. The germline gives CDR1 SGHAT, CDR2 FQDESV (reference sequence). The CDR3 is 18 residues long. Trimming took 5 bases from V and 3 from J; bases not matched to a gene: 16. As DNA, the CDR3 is TGTGCCAGCAGCCCGACGACGGGTGCGGGGGGTAGGACAGATACGCAGTATTTT. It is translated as CASSPTTGAGGRTDTQYF.

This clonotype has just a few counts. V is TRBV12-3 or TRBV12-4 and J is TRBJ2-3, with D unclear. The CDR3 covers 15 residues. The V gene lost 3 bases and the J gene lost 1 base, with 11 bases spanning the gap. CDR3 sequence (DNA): TGTGCCAGCAGTTTTGAGAGTTCTCGCACAGATACGCAGTATTTT. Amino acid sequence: CASSFESSRTDTQYF.

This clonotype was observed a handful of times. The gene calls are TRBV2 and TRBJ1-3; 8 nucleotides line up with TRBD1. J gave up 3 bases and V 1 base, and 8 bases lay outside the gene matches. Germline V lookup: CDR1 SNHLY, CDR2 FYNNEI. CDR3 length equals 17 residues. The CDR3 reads CASSEGFGQGNGNTIYF. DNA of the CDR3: TGTGCCAGCAGTGAAGGATTTGGACAGGGAAATGGAAACACCATATATTTT. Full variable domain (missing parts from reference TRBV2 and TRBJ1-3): EPEVTQTPSHQVTQMGQEVILRCVPISNHLYFYWYRQILGQKVEFLVSFYNNEISEKSEIFDDQFSVERPDGSNFTLKIRSTKLEDSAMYFCASSEGFGQGNGNTIYFGEGSWLTVV.

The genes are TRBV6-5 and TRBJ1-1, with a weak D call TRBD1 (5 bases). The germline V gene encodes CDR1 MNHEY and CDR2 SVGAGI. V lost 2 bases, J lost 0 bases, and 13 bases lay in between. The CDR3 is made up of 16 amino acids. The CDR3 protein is CASSYGQGYMNTEAFF. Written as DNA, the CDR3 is TGTGCCAGCAGTTACGGCCAGGGCTACATGAACACTGAAGCTTTCTTT.